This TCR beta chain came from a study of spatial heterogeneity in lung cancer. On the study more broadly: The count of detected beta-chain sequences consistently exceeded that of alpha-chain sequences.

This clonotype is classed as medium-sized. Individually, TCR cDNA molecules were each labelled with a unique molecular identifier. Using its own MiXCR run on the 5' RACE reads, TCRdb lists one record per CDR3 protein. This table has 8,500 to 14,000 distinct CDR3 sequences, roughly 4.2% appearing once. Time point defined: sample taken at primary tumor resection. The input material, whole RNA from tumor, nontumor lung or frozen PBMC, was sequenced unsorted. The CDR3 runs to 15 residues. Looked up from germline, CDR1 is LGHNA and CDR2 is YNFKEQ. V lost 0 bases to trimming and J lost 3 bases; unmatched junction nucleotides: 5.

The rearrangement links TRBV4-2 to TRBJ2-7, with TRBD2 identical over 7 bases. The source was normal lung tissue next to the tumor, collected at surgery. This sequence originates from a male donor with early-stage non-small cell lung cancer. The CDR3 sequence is CASSQEAGRYYEQYF. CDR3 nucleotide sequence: TGTGCCAGCAGCCAAGAAGCGGGACGATACTACGAGCAGTACTTC.